These 28 T cell receptor beta chains share one sample of origin, sequenced in a study of cytomegalovirus exposure and HLA in healthy donors. PCR was performed using 60 Vbeta and 13 Jbeta primers. Produced via immunoSEQ multiplex PCR; TCRdb's table is partial and in-frame only. Seen here are 100,000 or so clones, 81% observed once, and the top ten hold about a tenth. Sequencing was carried out using PBMCs. The receptors shown here come from a human donor in good health.

The V gene is TRBV19, the J gene TRBJ1-5; D gene ambiguous. The CDR3 extends over 13 amino acids. CDR1 is LNHDA, CDR2 SQIVND, per germline (reference sequence). The CDR3: CASRPGSNQPQHF. DNA for the CDR3: TGTGCTTCACGCCCCGGTAGCAATCAGCCCCAGCATTTT.

This sequence joins TRBV7-2 and TRBJ2-5, with D perhaps TRBD2 (6 bases). Germline assignment: CDR1 SGHTA and CDR2 FQGNSA. V was trimmed by 4 bases and J by 5 bases, leaving 14 bases between them. This CDR3 is built from 14 residues. The CDR3 sequence: CASSWVGGDETQYF. The CDR3 DNA reads TGTGCCAGCAGCTGGGTGGGGGGAGATGAGACCCAGTACTTC. Full variable domain (missing parts from reference TRBV7-2 and TRBJ2-5): GAGVSQSPSNKVTEKGKDVELRCDPISGHTALYWYRQSLGQGLEFLIYFQGNSAPDKSGLPSDRFSAERTGGSVSTLTIQRTQQEDSAVYLCASSWVGGDETQYFGPGTRLLVL.

This sequence joins TRBV9 and TRBJ1-1; 11 positions agree with TRBD1. Germline V CDR1 and CDR2: SGDLS, YYNGEE. CDR3 size: 17 residues. V dropped 1 base and J dropped 3; count of bases not matched to a gene: 8. CDR3 in DNA: TGTGCCAGCAGCGTATCGGGACAGGGGGTGCCGGACACTGAAGCTTTCTTT. It translates to CASSVSGQGVPDTEAFF.

The V gene is TRBV12-5, the J gene TRBJ2-3; the match to TRBD2 covers 8 bases. There are 16 residues in the CDR3. Germline lookup yields CDR1 LGHNT and CDR2 FRNRAP. The V segment lost 0 bases and the J segment 4 bases; nucleotides outside the gene matches: 6. The CDR3 DNA reads as TGTGCTAGTGGTTTGGTAGTCGGGGGGGCGGCAGATACGCAGTATTTT. The encoded protein is CASGLVVGGAADTQYF. Using reference TRBV12-5 and TRBJ2-3 for the parts outside the CDR3, the full variable domain is DARVTQTPRHKVTEMGQEVTMRCQPILGHNTVFWYRQTMMQGLELLAYFRNRAPLDDSGMPKDRFSAEMPDATLATLKIQPSEPRDSAVYFCASGLVVGGAADTQYFGPGTRLTVL.

This clone occurred once. In nucleotides, the CDR3 is TGTGCCAGCAGCCCTCCTCTTTTAGAGACCCAGTACTTC. Translated, it gives CASSPPLLETQYF. The chain recombines TRBV7-2 with TRBJ2-5; D remains ambiguous. The CDR3 spans 13 residues. Germline CDR1 is SGHTA and CDR2 is FQGNSA. V dropped 5 bases and J dropped 4 bases, with 11 bases sitting between them. The full variable domain, with the rest looked up from reference TRBV7-2 and TRBJ2-5, is GAGVSQSPSNKVTEKGKDVELRCDPISGHTALYWYRQSLGQGLEFLIYFQGNSAPDKSGLPSDRFSAERTGGSVSTLTIQRTQQEDSAVYLCASSPPLLETQYFGPGTRLLVL.

The table lists this clone with a few counts. This chain links TRBV4-3 with TRBJ1-1; TRBD1 matches at 8 bases. Germline lookup yields CDR1 LGHNA and CDR2 YSLEER. This CDR3 has 16 residues. With V trimmed by 0 bases and J by 4 bases, 7 bases remained unmatched. The CDR3 region has the DNA TGCGCCAGCAGCCAAGATCGGGGACAGGAGGGCACTGAAGCTTTCTTT. Its translation is CASSQDRGQEGTEAFF.

This clone has just one count. The V gene is TRBV4-1, the J gene TRBJ1-5, with D perhaps matching TRBD1 (6 bases). V dropped 0 bases and J dropped 1 base, with 10 bases sitting between them. Germline V gene data show CDR1 as MGHRA and CDR2 as YSYEKL. The CDR3 extends over 16 amino acids. CDR3 in DNA: TGCGCCAGCAGCCAAGAAACAGGGTTAAGCAATCAGCCCCAGCATTTT. This sequence encodes CASSQETGLSNQPQHF.

The rearrangement joins TRBV28 to TRBJ1-5; possibly TRBD1 for D (6 bases). Germline CDR1 and CDR2: MDHEN and SYDVKM. Between the trimmed V and J ends, which lost 3 bases and 4 bases, there was a span of 13 bases. The CDR3 sequence is 15 residues long. The chain's CDR3 is CASSLVGQGNQPQHF. In DNA, the CDR3 is TGTGCCAGCAGTTTGGTTGGCCAGGGGAATCAGCCCCAGCATTTT.

The chain recombines TRBV7-6 with TRBJ2-5; D is uncertain. The germline V gene encodes CDR1 SGHVS and CDR2 FNYEAQ. V gave up 3 bases and J gave up 3 bases, with 14 bases separating them. The CDR3 extends over 15 amino acids. CDR3 bases: TGTGCCAGCAGCTTTTCATGGTCTAGAGAAGAGACCCAGTACTTC. As protein: CASSFSWSREETQYF. Variable domain in full (rest from reference TRBV7-6 and TRBJ2-5): GAGVSQSPRYKVTKRGQDVALRCDPISGHVSLYWYRQALGQGPEFLTYFNYEAQQDKSGLPNDRFSAERPEGSISTLTIQRTEQRDSAMYRCASSFSWSREETQYFGPGTRLLVL.

The chain joins TRBV5-1 to TRBJ2-7; 9 bases align to TRBD1. CDR1 and CDR2 from the germline V gene are SGHRS and YFSETQ. The length of the CDR3 is 14 residues. With 3 bases clipped from V and 6 bases from J, the junction kept 7 bases outside the gene matches. The CDR3 DNA follows: TGCGCCAGCAGCTCCGGGACAGGGTTTCTCGAGCAGTACTTC. Amino acids: CASSSGTGFLEQYF.

This clone was seen just once. J is TRBJ2-7 and V is TRBV27, with D possibly being TRBD2 (5 bases). Trimming took off 3 bases at V and 6 bases at J, with 18 bases between the two ends. There are 15 residues in the CDR3. CDR1 MNHEY and CDR2 SMNVEV come from the germline V gene (reference sequence). The CDR3 sequence: CASSLGASLRREQYF. The CDR3 nucleotides are TGTGCCAGCAGTTTGGGAGCTAGCCTAAGGCGCGAGCAGTACTTC.

The CDR3 DNA follows: TGTGCCAGCAGCGTCACCCCAGGCGGGGGGGCGGGAGATACGCAGTATTTT. This translates into CASSVTPGGGAGDTQYF. This chain connects TRBV9 to TRBJ2-3; the match to TRBD2 covers 9 bases. Germline trimming cut 2 bases from V and 5 bases from J; bases unmatched to any gene: 12. The CDR3 extends over 17 amino acids. Germline V gives CDR1 SGDLS, CDR2 YYNGEE.

The V and J genes are TRBV6-5 and TRBJ2-7; no definite D call. The CDR3 runs 14 residues. The V and J ends lost 2 bases and 5 bases respectively, with 13 bases between them. From germline, CDR1 is MNHEY and CDR2 SVGAGI. CDR3: CASSYRRALDEQYF. The CDR3 nucleotides read TGTGCCAGCAGTTACCGCCGAGCTCTGGACGAGCAGTACTTC.

The chain couples TRBV6-5 to TRBJ1-1; D not certain. CDR1 is MNHEY, CDR2 SVGAGI, per germline. This CDR3 contains 14 residues. V was trimmed by 0 bases and J by 6 bases, leaving 11 bases between them. CDR3 bases: TGTGCCAGCAGTTACTCTGGGCAGATTCCTGAAGCTTTCTTT. Its translation is CASSYSGQIPEAFF.

The gene calls are TRBV5-1 and TRBJ2-2, with D perhaps TRBD2 (5 bases). CDR3 length equals 17 residues. The ends were cut back, 0 bases at V and 2 bases at J, with 14 bases in the middle. Germline-derived CDR1 and CDR2 are SGHRS and YFSETQ. Here the CDR3 DNA reads TGCGCCAGCAGCTTGGGGGAGAGGCGGACTAACACCGGGGAGCTGTTTTTT. Translation gives CASSLGERRTNTGELFF.

V is TRBV7-2 and J is TRBJ2-7, with TRBD2 matching 9 bases. Trimming removed 1 base from V and 2 bases from J; junction bases left unmatched: 6. The CDR3 sequence is 16 residues long. In germline, CDR1 is SGHTA, CDR2 FQGNSA. The DNA for the CDR3 is TGTGCCAGCAGCTTAGGGGCTAGCGGGGCCCCCTACGAGCAGTACTTC. Amino acid sequence: CASSLGASGAPYEQYF.

This chain uses TRBV28 with TRBJ1-2; 8 bases align to TRBD1. Per germline, CDR1 MDHEN and CDR2 SYDVKM. Trimming took 3 bases from V and 8 from J; bases not matched to a gene: 11. The CDR3 runs 15 residues. The CDR3 region is CASSFQSGGRYGYTF. In DNA, the CDR3 is TGTGCCAGCAGTTTTCAGTCAGGGGGCAGGTACGGCTACACCTTC.

The CDR3 protein is CASLGSYNEQFF. DNA for the CDR3: TGTGCCAGTCTAGGATCTTACAATGAGCAGTTCTTC. This chain links TRBV19 with TRBJ2-1; D ambiguous. The CDR3 is made up of 12 amino acids. Per the germline V gene, CDR1 is LNHDA and CDR2 is SQIVND (reference sequence). Deletions cut 8 bases from V and 4 bases from J, with 9 bases between.

The chain couples TRBV6-1 to TRBJ2-7, with D possibly matching TRBD2 (5 bases). The CDR3 contains 14 residues. Germline V CDR1 and CDR2: MNHNS, SASEGT. Trimming took 0 bases from V and 2 from J, leaving 8 bases between them. DNA of the CDR3: TGTGCCAGCAGTGAAGCGAGGGTAACCTACGAGCAGTACTTC. It yields the protein CASSEARVTYEQYF.

The chain employs TRBV5-1 and TRBJ1-1; perhaps TRBD1 as D (5 bases). With 2 bases removed from V and 4 bases from J, the gap between germline ends came to 9 bases. This CDR3 comprises 13 residues. The germline V gene has CDR1 SGHRS and CDR2 YFSETQ. The CDR3 sequence is CASSLPGGTEAFF. Here the CDR3 DNA reads TGCGCCAGCAGCTTACCGGGGGGCACTGAAGCTTTCTTT.

This chain links TRBV5-1 with TRBJ2-5; no reliable D call. The CDR3 length is 14 residues. The V end lost 0 bases, the J end lost 2 bases, and 8 bases lay between the germline ends. The germline gives CDR1 SGHRS, CDR2 YFSETQ. The CDR3 protein is CASSLGQVQETQYF. CDR3 bases: TGCGCCAGCAGCTTGGGCCAGGTTCAAGAGACCCAGTACTTC.

V usage is TRBV5-4 and J usage is TRBJ2-1; 10 bases line up with TRBD2. CDR3 length: 16 amino acids. From germline, CDR1 is SGHNT and CDR2 YYREEE (reference sequence). The V gene end was trimmed by 2 bases and the J gene end by 2 bases; junction bases not matched to a gene: 4. The DNA of the CDR3 is TGTGCCAGCAGCTTCCCTAGCGGGAGTCCCTACAATGAGCAGTTCTTC. As protein: CASSFPSGSPYNEQFF.

This clone was seen more than once but under ten times. V is TRBV5-1 and J is TRBJ2-6, with 9 bases fitting TRBD1. This CDR3 comprises 17 residues. The V and J ends lost 9 bases and 1 base, in that order; junction bases with no gene match: 11. In germline, CDR1 is SGHRS, CDR2 YFSETQ. The CDR3 nucleotides read TGCGCCACCCGCTTCGGACAGGGGAAATCTGGGGCCAACGTCCTGACTTTC. Protein sequence: CATRFGQGKSGANVLTF.

This chain links TRBV7-9 with TRBJ2-3; 8 nucleotides align to TRBD2. The V gene end was trimmed by 5 bases and the J gene end by 3 bases; junction bases not matched to a gene: 10. The CDR3 contains 16 residues. The germline CDR1 and CDR2 sequences are SEHNR and FQNEAQ (reference sequence). The CDR3 DNA follows: TGTGCCAGCAGCCGGACTAGCCTAACCGGTACAGATACGCAGTATTTT. This encodes CASSRTSLTGTDTQYF. Full variable domain (outside the CDR3, taken from reference TRBV7-9 and TRBJ2-3): DTGVSQNPRHKITKRGQNVTFRCDPISEHNRLYWYRQTLGQGPEFLTYFQNEAQLEKSRLLSDRFSAERPKGSFSTLEIQRTEQGDSAMYLCASSRTSLTGTDTQYFGPGTRLTVL.

V usage is TRBV5-1 and J usage is TRBJ1-1, with TRBD1 matching over 8 bases. V was pared by 5 bases and J by 0 bases, with 15 bases of the junction left unmatched. The CDR3 runs to 18 residues. Germline V gene data show CDR1 as SGHRS and CDR2 as YFSETQ. The CDR3 here is CASRSDRRQGPLNTEAFF. The DNA for the CDR3 is TGCGCCAGCAGATCAGACAGGAGACAGGGGCCCCTGAACACTGAAGCTTTCTTT.

The rearrangement links TRBV9 to TRBJ2-5, with 9 bases matching TRBD2. V was pared by 7 bases and J by 4 bases, with 8 bases of the junction left unmatched. This CDR3 spans 14 amino acids. CDR1 is SGDLS and CDR2 is YYNGEE in the germline V gene. CDR3 sequence reads: CASATAGGGETQYF. The DNA for the CDR3 is TGTGCCAGCGCTACAGCGGGAGGCGGAGAGACCCAGTACTTC.

This chain links TRBV28 with TRBJ2-7, with 10 nucleotides matching TRBD1. V trimming: 5 bases; J trimming: 6 bases; junction bases outside the gene matches: 4. CDR1 and CDR2 from the germline V gene are MDHEN and SYDVKM. The CDR3 totals 13 residues. The CDR3: CASSRTGGLEQYF. The CDR3 nucleotides read TGTGCCAGCAGTCGGACAGGGGGTCTCGAGCAGTACTTC.

The rearrangement links TRBV5-6 to TRBJ1-5; D gene unclear. Trimming pared 9 bases from V and 7 bases from J, leaving 20 bases between. Germline CDR1 SGHDT, CDR2 YYEEEE. CDR3 length: 14 amino acids. CDR3 DNA sequence: TGTGCCAACCACGAACGAGGGATTGACCAGCCCCAGCATTTT. Translating gives CANHERGIDQPQHF.